The next 13 T cell receptor beta chains were all read from a single sample in a study of blood T cell repertoires in COVID-19. Measured with immunoSEQ multiplex PCR; TCRdb has only the in-frame clones, and not every one. Of roughly 220,000 clones detected, around four fifths appear once; the ten largest clones hold 15% to 20%. The sample consisted of peripheral blood. Every receptor here comes from a man under 40 with active or convalescent COVID-19.

This sequence joins TRBV9 and TRBJ2-3; D might be TRBD2 (6 bases). V lost 0 bases and J 2 bases, leaving 10 bases between the germline ends. The germline V gene encodes CDR1 SGDLS and CDR2 YYNGEE. CDR3 length: 15 residues. CDR3 residues: CASSVGASDTDTQYF. CDR3 DNA: TGTGCCAGCAGCGTAGGGGCTAGCGACACAGATACGCAGTATTTT.

This clone appeared once. This chain uses TRBV18 with TRBJ2-3; 10 bases fit TRBD2. V gave up 1 base and J gave up 4 bases; unmatched junction bases: 5. The CDR3 is 16 residues long. Germline CDR1 reads KGHSH; CDR2 reads LQKENI. CDR3 amino acids: CASSPLSSGRADTQYF. DNA for the CDR3: TGTGCCAGCTCACCACTTTCCAGCGGGAGGGCAGATACGCAGTATTTT.

The V call is TRBV6-5, the J call TRBJ2-5; TRBD1 matches 7 bases. The CDR3 contains 16 residues. Per germline, CDR1 MNHEY and CDR2 SVGAGI. The V gene end was trimmed by 4 bases and the J gene end by 1 base; junction bases not matched to a gene: 9. CDR3 sequence: CASSFSRDSPQETQYF. The CDR3, as DNA: TGTGCCAGCAGTTTCTCCCGGGACAGCCCCCAAGAGACCCAGTACTTC.

The chain carries TRBV5-5 and TRBJ1-6; maybe TRBD1 (5 bases). CDR3 length: 14 amino acids. CDR1 SGHKS and CDR2 YYEKEE come from the germline V gene (reference sequence). V lost 2 bases, J lost 5 bases, and 8 bases lay in between. CDR3 amino acids: CASSFGRDNSPLHF. CDR3 sequence (DNA): TGTGCCAGCAGCTTCGGCAGGGATAATTCACCCCTCCACTTT.

J is TRBJ2-3 and V is TRBV9, with 11 bases aligning to TRBD1. There are 15 residues in the CDR3. The germline gives CDR1 SGDLS, CDR2 YYNGEE. Trimming at V came to 0 bases and at J to 10 bases, leaving 7 bases not matched to a gene. The CDR3 DNA reads TGTGCCAGCAGCGTAGACGGGGACAGGGGGGAGGCGCAGTATTTT. Protein product: CASSVDGDRGEAQYF.

The chain has TRBV28 and TRBJ2-2; TRBD1 matches at 7 bases. V shed 10 bases, J shed 3 bases, and the junction held 8 bases outside the gene matches. The V gene's germline CDR1 is MDHEN and CDR2 SYDVKM. The length of the CDR3 is 14 residues. CDR3 residues: CATDETGYTGELFF. Written as DNA, the CDR3 is TGTGCCACCGACGAGACAGGGTACACCGGGGAGCTGTTTTTT.

The chain carries TRBV27 and TRBJ1-4, with D hard to call. Trimming took off 2 bases at V and 8 bases at J, with 12 bases between the two ends. Germline V gene lookup returns CDR1 MNHEY and CDR2 SMNVEV (reference sequence). There are 14 residues in the CDR3. In nucleotides, the CDR3 is TGTGCCAGCAGTTTAACCTTTGCCGGGGAAAAACTGTTTTTT. This sequence encodes CASSLTFAGEKLFF.

The rearrangement uses TRBV2 and TRBJ2-1; 9 bases match TRBD2. V was pared by 10 bases and J by 2 bases, with 6 bases of the junction left unmatched. CDR1 and CDR2 from the germline V gene are SNHLY and FYNNEI. The CDR3 spans 14 residues. The CDR3 DNA reads TGTGCCACCCGAGCGGGAGGTACCTACAATGAGCAGTTCTTC. Protein sequence: CATRAGGTYNEQFF.

The V call is TRBV6-6, the J call TRBJ1-1; 7 nucleotides match TRBD1. The germline V gene encodes CDR1 MNHNY and CDR2 SVGAGI (reference sequence). Trimming took 3 bases from V and 6 from J; bases not matched to a gene: 10. The CDR3 extends over 15 amino acids. In DNA, the CDR3 is TGTGCCAGCAGTTATCCCGGCAGGGGGGACCCTGAAGCTTTCTTT. Translation: CASSYPGRGDPEAFF.

With respect to this clone: At one boundary the junction diverges from the germline segment, which might be a read error. This CDR3 is CATSPGTGVGYGYTF. The CDR3 DNA reads TGTGCCACCAGCCCCGGGACAGGGGTAGGGTATGGCTACACCTTC. This chain connects TRBV9 to TRBJ1-2; 10 bases match TRBD1. This CDR3 contains 15 residues. The V gene's germline CDR1 is SGDLS and CDR2 YYNGEE.

V usage is TRBV19 and J usage is TRBJ1-5; no reliable D call. The CDR3 length is 16 residues. Germline CDR1 LNHDA, CDR2 SQIVND (reference sequence). V was shortened by 7 bases and J by 2 bases, with 18 bases between the two germline ends. The CDR3 here is CASKPPRHGGNQPQHF. In nucleotides, the CDR3 is TGTGCCAGTAAACCCCCCAGGCATGGTGGCAATCAGCCCCAGCATTTT. Combining the CDR3 with reference TRBV19 and TRBJ1-5 gives the whole variable domain DGGITQSPKYLFRKEGQNVTLSCEQNLNHDAMYWYRQDPGQGLRLIYYSQIVNDFQKGDIAEGYSVSREKKESFPLTVTSAQKNPTAFYLCASKPPRHGGNQPQHFGDGTRLSIL.

This clone was seen a single time. The chain carries TRBV27 and TRBJ2-1, with 7 nucleotides matching TRBD1. V dropped 8 bases and J dropped 8; count of bases not matched to a gene: 12. The V gene's germline CDR1 is MNHEY and CDR2 SMNVEV (reference sequence). CDR3 length equals 14 residues. The CDR3 reads CASRFDRDYDEQFF. The CDR3 DNA sequence: TGTGCCAGCCGCTTCGACAGGGATTACGATGAGCAGTTCTTC.

The sample holds a few counts of this clone. This sequence joins TRBV29-1 and TRBJ1-5; possible D gene TRBD1, 5 bases. CDR3 length: 13 amino acids. The germline gives CDR1 SQVTM, CDR2 ANQGSEA. V was shortened by 6 bases and J by 6 bases, with 15 bases between the two germline ends. The chain's CDR3 is CSVLVAGGQPQHF. CDR3 DNA: TGCAGCGTCCTCGTGGCCGGGGGTCAGCCCCAGCATTTT.